The 2 T cell receptor beta chains reported below all come from one sample, sequenced in a study of control samples from healthy donors and cancer patients. TCRdb's copy holds only in-frame clones and misses some; the assay was immunoSEQ multiplex PCR. The table records 40,000 to 50,000 clones, around 94% of them present only once. The specimen was blood. These receptors all come from a man aged 60 to 75 in good health.

The chain carries TRBV2 and TRBJ1-4; TRBD1 might be the D (6 bases). Germline V lookup: CDR1 SNHLY, CDR2 FYNNEI. This CDR3 is built from 18 residues. V lost 6 bases to trimming and J lost 1 base, with 21 bases between them. CDR3 protein: CASRHRVKSKGTNEKLFF. CDR3 coding DNA: TGTGCCAGCAGACACAGGGTGAAATCAAAAGGAACTAATGAAAAACTGTTTTTT.

The CDR3 DNA sequence: TGTGCCAGCAGTCTGAGGGGGCGACCTAATCAGCCCCAGCATTTT. Translation gives CASSLRGRPNQPQHF. This chain connects TRBV28 to TRBJ1-5, with 7 bases matching TRBD1. CDR1 MDHEN and CDR2 SYDVKM come from the germline V gene. The CDR3 extends over 15 amino acids. The V gene end was trimmed by 5 bases and the J gene end by 4 bases; junction bases not matched to a gene: 8.